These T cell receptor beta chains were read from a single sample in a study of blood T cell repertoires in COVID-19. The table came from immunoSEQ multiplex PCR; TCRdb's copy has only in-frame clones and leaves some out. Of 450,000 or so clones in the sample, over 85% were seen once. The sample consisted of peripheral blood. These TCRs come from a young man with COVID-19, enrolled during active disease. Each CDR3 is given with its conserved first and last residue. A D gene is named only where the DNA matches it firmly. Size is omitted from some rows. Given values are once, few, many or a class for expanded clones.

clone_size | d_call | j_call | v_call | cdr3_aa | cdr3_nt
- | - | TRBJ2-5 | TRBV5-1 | CASSLLLGGTTETQYF | TGCGCCAGCAGCCTACTCCTGGGGGGAACCACGGAGACCCAGTACTTC
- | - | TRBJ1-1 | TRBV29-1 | CSAGAYTEAFF | TGCAGCGCGGGGGCTTACACTGAAGCTTTCTTT
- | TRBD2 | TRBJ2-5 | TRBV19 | CASSKGLAGANVETQYF | TGTGCCAGTTCCAAGGGGCTAGCGGGAGCCAATGTGGAGACCCAGTACTTC
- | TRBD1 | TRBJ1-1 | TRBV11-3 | CASSLDRGTEAFF | TGTGCCAGCAGCTTGGACAGGGGCACTGAAGCTTTCTTT
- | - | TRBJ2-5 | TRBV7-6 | CASSQNHRPGTSSGTQYF | TGTGCCAGCAGCCAAAACCATCGCCCCGGGACTTCATCGGGGACCCAGTACTTC
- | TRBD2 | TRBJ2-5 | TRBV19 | CASSQGLAGEFRTQYF | TGTGCCAGTAGTCAGGGACTAGCGGGGGAATTCCGGACCCAGTACTTC
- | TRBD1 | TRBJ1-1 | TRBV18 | CASSPPGTGDTAFF | TGTGCCAGCTCACCTCCCGGGACAGGGGACACAGCTTTCTTT
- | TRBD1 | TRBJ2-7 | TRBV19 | CASSDTGTGPDEQYF | TGTGCCAGTAGTGACACCGGGACAGGGCCTGACGAGCAGTACTTC
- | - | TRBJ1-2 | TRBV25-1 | CASSGGRGFGYTF | TGTGCCAGCAGTGGGGGCAGGGGATTCGGCTACACCTTC
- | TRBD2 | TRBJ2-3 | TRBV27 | CASGLAASTDTQYF | TGTGCCAGCGGACTAGCGGCTAGCACAGATACGCAGTATTTT
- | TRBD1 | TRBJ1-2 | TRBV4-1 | CASSRDSWSFGYTF | TGCGCCAGCAGCCGGGACAGCTGGTCTTTTGGCTACACCTTC
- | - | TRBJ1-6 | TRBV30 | CAWSVEGNSPLHF | TGTGCCTGGAGTGTAGAGGGTAATTCACCCCTCCACTTT
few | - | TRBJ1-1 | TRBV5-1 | CASSWRSRTEAFF | TGCGCCAGCAGCTGGCGGTCTCGGACTGAAGCTTTCTTT
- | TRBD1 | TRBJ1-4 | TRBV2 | CASSRSGQGIEKLFF | TGTGCCAGCAGCCGCTCAGGACAGGGAATTGAAAAACTGTTTTTT
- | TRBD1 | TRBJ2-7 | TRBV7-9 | CASSSGGDEQYF | TGTGCCAGCAGCTCAGGGGGCGACGAGCAGTACTTC
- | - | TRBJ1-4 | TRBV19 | CASSISVTNEKLFF | TGTGCCAGTAGTATTTCGGTTACTAATGAAAAACTGTTTTTT
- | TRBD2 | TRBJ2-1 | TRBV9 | CASGQTSGSPDEQFF | TGTGCCAGCGGCCAGACTAGCGGGAGCCCGGATGAGCAGTTCTTC
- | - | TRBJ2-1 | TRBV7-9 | CASSLLARRSNNEQFF | TGTGCCAGCAGCTTACTAGCTAGGAGGAGCAACAATGAGCAGTTCTTC
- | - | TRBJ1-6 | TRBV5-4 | CASSARGVNSPLHF | TGTGCCAGCAGCGCTCGAGGCGTTAATTCACCCCTCCACTTT
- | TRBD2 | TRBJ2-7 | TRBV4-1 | CASSQGTSDTYEQYF | TGCGCCAGCAGCCAAGGAACTAGCGACACCTACGAGCAGTACTTC
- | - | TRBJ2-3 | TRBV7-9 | CASSLGGYTQYF | TGTGCCAGCAGCTTAGGCGGGTATACGCAGTATTTT
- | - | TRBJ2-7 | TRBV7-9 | CASSSQSRGPYEQYF | TGTGCCAGCAGCTCCCAAAGCAGGGGACCCTACGAGCAGTACTTC
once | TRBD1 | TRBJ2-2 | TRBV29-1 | CSVRDSQLGELFF | TGCAGCGTACGGGACAGCCAACTCGGGGAGCTGTTTTTT
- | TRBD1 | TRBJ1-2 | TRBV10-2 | CASSAPGQGHGYTF | TGCGCCAGCAGTGCGCCCGGACAGGGTCATGGCTACACCTTC
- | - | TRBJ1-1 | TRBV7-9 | CASSLGRTEGTEAFF | TGTGCCAGCAGCTTGGGCCGGACAGAGGGCACTGAAGCTTTCTTT
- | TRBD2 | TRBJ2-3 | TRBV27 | CASSFSGRGADTQYF | TGTGCCAGCAGTTTCAGCGGGAGAGGCGCAGATACGCAGTATTTT
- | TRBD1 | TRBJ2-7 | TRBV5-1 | CASSTGTGDYEQYF | TGCGCCAGCAGCACCGGGACAGGCGACTACGAGCAGTACTTC
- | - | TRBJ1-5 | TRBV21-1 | CASSKKGQGSNQPQHF | TGTGCCAGCAGCAAAAAAGGACAGGGTTCCAATCAGCCCCAGCATTTT
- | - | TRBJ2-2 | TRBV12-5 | CASANFLELFF | TGTGCTAGTGCTAATTTCTTGGAGCTGTTTTTT
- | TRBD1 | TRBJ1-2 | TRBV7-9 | CASSLASGGNYGYTF | TGTGCCAGCAGCTTAGCCTCAGGGGGCAACTATGGCTACACCTTC
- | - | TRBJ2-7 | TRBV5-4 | CASSSGDSYYEQYF | TGTGCCAGCAGCAGTGGAGACAGCTACTACGAGCAGTACTTC
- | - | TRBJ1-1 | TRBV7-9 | CASSLVIGMNTEAFF | TGTGCCAGCAGCTTAGTTATCGGGATGAACACTGAAGCTTTCTTT
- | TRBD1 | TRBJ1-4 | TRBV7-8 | CASSIRDRGHATNEKLFF | TGTGCCAGCAGCATACGAGACAGGGGGCACGCAACTAATGAAAAACTGTTTTTT
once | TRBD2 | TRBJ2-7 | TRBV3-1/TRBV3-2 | CASSWIAGSYEQYF | TGTGCCAGCAGCTGGATAGCGGGGTCCTACGAGCAGTACTTC
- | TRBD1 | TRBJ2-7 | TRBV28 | CASRSPGQERSYEQYF | TGTGCCAGCAGATCTCCGGGACAGGAACGCTCCTACGAGCAGTACTTC
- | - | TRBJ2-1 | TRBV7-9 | CASSKTGTEQFF | TGTGCCAGCAGCAAGACAGGTACTGAGCAGTTCTTC
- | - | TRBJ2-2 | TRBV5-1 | CASSLGGGESGELFF | TGCGCCAGCAGCTTGGGGGGCGGAGAGTCCGGGGAGCTGTTTTTT
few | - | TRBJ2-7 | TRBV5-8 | CASSLDGEQYF | TGTGCCAGCAGCTTGGACGGGGAGCAGTACTTC
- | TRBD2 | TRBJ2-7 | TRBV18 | CASSPGGSGSSYEQYF | TGTGCCAGCTCACCCGGGGGTAGCGGGAGTTCCTACGAGCAGTACTTC
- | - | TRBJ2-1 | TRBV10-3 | CAISEEGSSYNEQFF | TGTGCCATCAGTGAGGAGGGAAGCTCCTACAATGAGCAGTTCTTC
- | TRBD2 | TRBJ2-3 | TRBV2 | CASTQTRTSGGDTQYF | TGTGCCAGCACCCAAACTCGGACTAGCGGAGGAGATACGCAGTATTTT
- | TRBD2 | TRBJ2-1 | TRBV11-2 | CASSLGATSGSYNEQFF | TGTGCCAGCAGCTTAGGGGCCACTAGCGGGTCCTACAATGAGCAGTTCTTC
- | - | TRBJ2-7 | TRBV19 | CASSTLVGGFAYEQYF | TGTGCCAGTAGTACCCTAGTGGGAGGATTCGCCTACGAGCAGTACTTC
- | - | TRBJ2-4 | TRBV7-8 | CASSLARGSLAKNIQYF | TGTGCCAGCAGCTTAGCCCGAGGGTCACTAGCCAAAAACATTCAGTACTTC
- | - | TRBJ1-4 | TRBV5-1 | CASSLGQGMTNEKLFF | TGCGCCAGCAGCTTGGGGCAGGGGATGACTAATGAAAAACTGTTTTTT
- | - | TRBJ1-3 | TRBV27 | CASSPLISSGNTIYF | TGTGCCAGCAGTCCTCTTATCAGCTCTGGAAACACCATATATTTT
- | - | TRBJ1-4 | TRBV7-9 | CASSLALVEANEKLFF | TGTGCCAGCAGCTTAGCGCTTGTGGAGGCTAATGAAAAACTGTTTTTT
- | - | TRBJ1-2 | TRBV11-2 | CASSLEVSVKANYGYTF | TGTGCCAGCAGCTTAGAAGTGTCAGTCAAAGCTAACTATGGCTACACCTTC
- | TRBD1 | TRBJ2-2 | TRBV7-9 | CASSGGQGMSGELFF | TGTGCCAGCAGCGGAGGACAGGGGATGTCCGGGGAGCTGTTTTTT
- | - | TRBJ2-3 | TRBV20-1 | CSASKWTPGSTDTQYF | TGCAGTGCTAGTAAATGGACTCCCGGAAGCACAGATACGCAGTATTTT
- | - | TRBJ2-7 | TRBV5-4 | CASSFQHYEQYF | TGTGCCAGCAGCTTCCAACACTACGAGCAGTACTTC
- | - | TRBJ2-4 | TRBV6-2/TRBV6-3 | CASSYSDKGGDIQYF | TGTGCCAGCAGTTACTCCGACAAGGGGGGGGACATTCAGTACTTC
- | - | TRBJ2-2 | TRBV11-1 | CASETGVNTGELFF | TGTGCCAGCGAAACCGGGGTCAACACCGGGGAGCTGTTTTTT
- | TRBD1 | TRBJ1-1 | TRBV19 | CASSPEDRVTAFF | TGTGCCAGTAGTCCCGAAGACAGGGTGACGGCTTTCTTT